This TCR beta chain came from a study of T cells after posttransplantation cyclophosphamide. Study observations and caveats: Skin or GI-infiltrating T cells shared few TRB sequences with blood. Later blood repertoires were often dominated by clones from the donor CD8+ memory compartment.

V was trimmed by 4 bases and J by 6 bases, leaving 12 bases between them. The CDR3 covers 13 residues. Germline CDR1 reads SGHTA; CDR2 reads FQGNSA. Treatment was busulfan-fludarabine conditioning, a marrow graft, and cyclophosphamide on days +3 and +4. The protocol was immunoSEQ multiplex PCR, while the TCRdb copy is restricted to in-frame clones and leaves out a portion. The repertoire has some 7,900 clones, none seen only once; the ten largest take about 6.4%. By share of the sample, this clone is medium-sized. Its antigen is not identified. This specimen consisted of PBMCs, obtained after an allogeneic stem cell transplant with post-transplant cyclophosphamide. The sequence was obtained from a young adult male patient who received an allogeneic stem cell transplant from an unrelated donor, was CMV-positive, and had acute and chronic GVHD. A subset of T cells may come from the graft donor. J is TRBJ1-1 and V is TRBV7-2; D is uncertain. This chain's CDR3 is CASSSAVGAEAFF. The CDR3 bases are TGTGCCAGCAGCTCCGCGGTCGGGGCTGAAGCTTTCTTT. Filled out from reference TRBV7-2 and TRBJ1-1, the complete variable domain reads GAGVSQSPSNKVTEKGKDVELRCDPISGHTALYWYRQSLGQGLEFLIYFQGNSAPDKSGLPSDRFSAERTGGSVSTLTIQRTQQEDSAVYLCASSSAVGAEAFFGQGTRLTVV.